The next 8 T cell receptor beta chains were all read from a single sample in a study of spatial heterogeneity in lung cancer. TCRdb called the 5' RACE reads again in MiXCR, with one record for every CDR3 protein. Among 55,000 to 70,000 distinct CDR3 sequences listed, nearly 6.5% were seen once. This sample's time point: sample taken at primary tumor resection. The sequences come from PBMCs, collected at surgery. The receptors come from a female donor with early-stage non-small cell lung cancer.

The V and J genes are TRBV4-1 and TRBJ1-1; 7 bases fit TRBD1. Trimming removed 4 bases from V and 0 bases from J; junction bases left unmatched: 2. The CDR3 runs to 14 residues. In germline, CDR1 is MGHRA, CDR2 YSYEKL. The CDR3 DNA follows: TGCGCCAGCAGCCGACAGGGACTGAACACTGAAGCTTTCTTT. It yields the protein CASSRQGLNTEAFF.

V is TRBV20-1 and J is TRBJ2-1, with 9 bases that match TRBD2. In germline, CDR1 is DFQATT, CDR2 SNEGSKA (reference sequence). CDR3 length: 14 residues. V lost 7 bases to trimming and J lost 3 bases; unmatched junction nucleotides: 7. CDR3 protein: CSGQREEGYNEQFF. The CDR3 DNA is TGCAGTGGGCAGCGGGAGGAGGGCTACAATGAGCAGTTCTTC.

This clonotype showed up many times. V and J are TRBV11-1 and TRBJ1-1, with D hard to call. V was trimmed by 5 bases and J by 5 bases, leaving 18 bases between them. Germline V lookup: CDR1 SGHAT, CDR2 FQDESV (reference sequence). This CDR3 has 15 amino acids. The CDR3 region has the DNA TGTGCCAGCAGCCCCCAGCGGGCCCAGAATACTGAAGCTTTCTTT. Residues: CASSPQRAQNTEAFF.

This clonotype was detected many times. The rearrangement links TRBV20-1 to TRBJ1-2, with D possibly TRBD1 on 5 matching bases. Between the trimmed V and J ends, which lost 6 bases and 4 bases, there was a span of 9 bases. CDR1 and CDR2 (germline): DFQATT, SNEGSKA (reference sequence). The length of the CDR3 is 11 residues. The CDR3 here is CSAGTGYGYTF. The CDR3 nucleotides are TGCAGTGCCGGGACTGGCTATGGCTACACCTTC.

This clonotype has only a few counts. The chain is built from TRBV9 and TRBJ2-3; 10 bases fit TRBD2. The germline gives CDR1 SGDLS, CDR2 YYNGEE. The CDR3 consists of 14 residues. V lost 4 bases and J lost 5; bases outside the gene matches: 4. DNA of the CDR3: TGTGCCAGCAGCCGGGGACTAGCGAAAGATACGCAGTATTTT. Translated, it gives CASSRGLAKDTQYF.

This clonotype was seen at least ten times. V and J are TRBV4-1 and TRBJ1-1; maybe TRBD1 (6 bases). V lost 7 bases, J lost 2 bases, and 14 bases lay in between. The CDR3 covers 14 residues. The germline gives CDR1 MGHRA, CDR2 YSYEKL. CDR3 amino acids: CASTLTRGNTEAFF. The CDR3 DNA follows: TGCGCCAGCACCCTAACCAGGGGAAACACTGAAGCTTTCTTT.

This clonotype was seen a few times. The J gene is TRBJ1-2, the V gene TRBV6-6; D not resolved. The CDR3 runs to 14 residues. With 6 bases removed from V and 2 bases from J, the gap between germline ends came to 13 bases. The germline gives CDR1 MNHNY, CDR2 SVGAGI (reference sequence). In DNA form, the CDR3 reads TGTGCCAGCAGAAAGACGGTGGGCAACTATGGCTACACCTTC. Translated, it gives CASRKTVGNYGYTF.

This clonotype came up a few times. Written as DNA, the CDR3 is TGCAGTGCGGATTCTAGCGGGAGGGCGGGCGAGCAGTACTTC. Its protein product is CSADSSGRAGEQYF. The genes are TRBV20-1 and TRBJ2-7, with 12 bases lining up with TRBD2. The ends lost 6 bases at V and 6 bases at J; junction bases unmatched: 9. CDR1 and CDR2 from the germline V gene are DFQATT and SNEGSKA (reference sequence). CDR3 size: 14 residues.